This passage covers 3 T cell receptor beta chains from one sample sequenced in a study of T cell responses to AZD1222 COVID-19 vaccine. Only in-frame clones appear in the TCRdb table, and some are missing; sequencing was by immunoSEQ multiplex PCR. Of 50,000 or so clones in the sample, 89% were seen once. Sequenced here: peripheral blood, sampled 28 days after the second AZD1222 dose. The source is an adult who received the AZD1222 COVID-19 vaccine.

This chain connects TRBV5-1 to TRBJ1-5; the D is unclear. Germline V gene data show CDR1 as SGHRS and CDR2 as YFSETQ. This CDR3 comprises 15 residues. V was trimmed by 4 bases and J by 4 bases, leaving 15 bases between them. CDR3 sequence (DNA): TGCGCCAGCAGCCGTGACCCGGATCGTAATCAGCCCCAGCATTTT. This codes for CASSRDPDRNQPQHF.

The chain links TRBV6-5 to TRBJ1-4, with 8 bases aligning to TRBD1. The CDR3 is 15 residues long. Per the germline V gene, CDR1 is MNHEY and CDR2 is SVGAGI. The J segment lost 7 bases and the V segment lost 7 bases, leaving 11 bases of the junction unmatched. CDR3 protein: CASKPDRALREKLFF. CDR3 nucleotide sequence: TGTGCCAGCAAACCGGACAGGGCTCTTCGTGAAAAACTGTTTTTT.

Written as DNA, the CDR3 is TGTGCCAGCAGTCCTCGGGGCAGGACAGATACGCAGTATTTT. Its translation is CASSPRGRTDTQYF. The gene calls are TRBV28 and TRBJ2-3; D may match TRBD1 or TRBD2 (5 bases each). Germline CDR1 reads MDHEN; CDR2 reads SYDVKM. The CDR3 covers 14 residues. V lost 5 bases, J lost 3 bases, and 12 bases lay in between. The full variable domain, its missing parts supplied by reference TRBV28 and TRBJ2-3, is DVKVTQSSRYLVKRTGEKVFLECVQDMDHENMFWYRQDPGLGLRLIYFSYDVKMKEKGDIPEGYSVSREKKERFSLILESASTNQTSMYLCASSPRGRTDTQYFGPGTRLTVL.